This passage covers 19 T cell receptor beta chains from one sample sequenced in a study of CD8 T cells in Susac syndrome. Random hexamers were used to reverse transcribe an amount of roughly 0.45 to 1 ug RNA. From the immunoSEQ multiplex PCR reads, TCRdb called clonotypes with MiXCR, one entry per CDR3 protein. Of around 100,000 distinct CDR3 sequences listed, roughly 96% are singletons. Input material: CD8+ T cells from PBMCs. These TCRs come from a human donor with Susac syndrome.

The chain joins TRBV12-3 or TRBV12-4 to TRBJ2-1; tentative D call: TRBD1 (6 bases). This CDR3 is built from 15 residues. The germline V and J ends were trimmed by 5 bases and 0 bases, with 11 bases remaining between them. CDR3 sequence: CASSTDRNSYNEQFF. For the CDR3, the DNA is TGTGCCAGCAGTACTGACAGGAACTCCTACAATGAGCAGTTCTTC.

The rearrangement joins TRBV23-1 to TRBJ2-1, with TRBD1 identical over 10 bases. TRBV23-1 is noted as an ORF with a role that remains uncertain. The CDR3 is 14 amino acids. V trimming: 5 bases; J trimming: 16 bases; junction bases outside the gene matches: 14. Written as DNA, the CDR3 is TGCGCCAGCAGTTCCTCAGGCGCAGGGACAGGGGATTTCTTC. Protein sequence: CASSSSGAGTGDFF.

V gene TRBV11-2 combines with J gene TRBJ2-1, with a weak D call TRBD2 (6 bases). Germline CDR1 SGHAT, CDR2 FQNNGV. The V and J ends lost 3 bases and 7 bases respectively, with 13 bases between them. The CDR3 runs to 14 residues. The DNA of the CDR3 is TGTGCCAGCAGCTTGGAAATAGCGGTTAATGAGCAGTTCTTC. Amino acids: CASSLEIAVNEQFF.

The rearrangement links TRBV27 to TRBJ1-2, with 9 bases fitting TRBD1. The junction had 5 bases not matched to a gene; V was cut back by 0 bases and J by 6 bases. The length of the CDR3 is 15 residues. CDR1 and CDR2 from the germline V gene are MNHEY and SMNVEV (reference sequence). The CDR3 DNA sequence: TGTGCCAGCAGTTTATCGAAGACAGGGGGTGATGGCTACACCTTC. Its protein is CASSLSKTGGDGYTF.

This clonotype appeared a single time. The chain has TRBV6-7 and TRBJ2-7; the D is unclear. TRBV6-7 is treated as an ORF (open reading frame) with a function not yet certain. V gave up 0 bases and J gave up 3 bases, with 6 bases separating them. The CDR3 totals 13 residues. CDR3 in amino acids: CASSYSKGYEQYF. The CDR3 DNA reads TGTGCCAGCAGTTACTCGAAGGGCTACGAGCAGTACTTC.

V gene TRBV6-5 combines with J gene TRBJ1-3; D unclear. Trimming removed 5 bases from V and 2 bases from J, with 13 bases in between. The CDR3 spans 15 residues. Germline loops: CDR1 MNHEY, CDR2 SVGAGI. CDR3 DNA: TGTGCCAGCAGTGACCCCCGGGTAACTGGAAACACCATATATTTT. Its translation is CASSDPRVTGNTIYF.

For the CDR3, the DNA is TGTGCCAGCAGCCACAGTTTGTCCACAGGGAGCGCTGAAGCTTTCTTT. Residues: CASSHSLSTGSAEAFF. The chain couples TRBV3-1 to TRBJ1-1; D perhaps matches TRBD1 (6 bases). From germline, CDR1 is LGHDT and CDR2 YNNKEL (reference sequence). V was clipped by 3 bases and J by 6 bases, with 20 bases between them. This CDR3 is 16 amino acids long.

V gene TRBV3-1 combines with J gene TRBJ2-7, with TRBD2 as a possible D gene (5 bases). The V gene lost 0 bases and the J gene lost 4 bases, with 10 bases spanning the gap. Germline CDR1 LGHDT, CDR2 YNNKEL (reference sequence). This CDR3 contains 14 residues. CDR3 DNA: TGTGCCAGCAGCCAAGACATGGAGGAGTACGAGCAGTACTTC. Protein sequence: CASSQDMEEYEQYF.

This chain links TRBV20-1 with TRBJ2-1; 9 positions match TRBD1. This CDR3 spans 13 amino acids. Germline values: CDR1 DFQATT, CDR2 SNEGSKA (reference sequence). Trimming removed 4 bases from V and 5 bases from J; junction bases left unmatched: 3. In DNA form, the CDR3 reads TGCAGTGCTACGACAGGGGGTAACAATGAGCAGTTCTTC. Translation gives CSATTGGNNEQFF.

The chain employs TRBV20-1 and TRBJ2-6; D call uncertain. V was trimmed by 3 bases and J by 0 bases, leaving 9 bases between them. The CDR3 is 15 amino acids. The germline gives CDR1 DFQATT, CDR2 SNEGSKA (reference sequence). The CDR3 DNA sequence: TGCAGTGCTAGGGGTCGGCTCTCTGGGGCCAACGTCCTGACTTTC. Its translation is CSARGRLSGANVLTF.

V usage is TRBV7-9 and J usage is TRBJ2-1; 7 bases agree with TRBD1. The V segment lost 3 bases and the J segment 10 bases; nucleotides outside the gene matches: 3. Germline V gene data show CDR1 as SEHNR and CDR2 as FQNEAQ (reference sequence). The CDR3 loop spans 12 amino acids. DNA of the CDR3: TGTGCCAGCAGCTTCGACAGGGTCGAGCAGTTCTTC. Translated, it gives CASSFDRVEQFF.

The rearrangement uses TRBV20-1 and TRBJ2-7; TRBD2 agrees at 12 bases. From germline, CDR1 is DFQATT and CDR2 SNEGSKA (reference sequence). V was pared by 4 bases and J by 4 bases, with 8 bases of the junction left unmatched. The CDR3 runs to 15 residues. The CDR3 nucleotides are TGCAGTGCTAAATATCTAGCGGGGGGGCCGTACGAGCAGTACTTC. Translated: CSAKYLAGGPYEQYF.

The chain carries TRBV13 and TRBJ1-2; D may be TRBD1 (5 bases). V lost 3 bases and J 7 bases, leaving 9 bases between the germline ends. The CDR3 has 12 amino acids. Germline CDR1 reads PRHDT; CDR2 reads FYEKMQ (reference sequence). The CDR3 bases are TGTGCCAGCAGCTTTTTTAGGGGTGGCTACACCTTC. This gives the protein CASSFFRGGYTF.

The gene calls are TRBV7-2 and TRBJ1-5; D uncertain. Between the trimmed V and J ends, which lost 5 bases and 7 bases, there was a span of 12 bases. The CDR3 runs 13 residues. Germline V gene sequence: CDR1 SGHTA, CDR2 FQGNSA. This CDR3 reads CASSPGRPQPQHF. CDR3 nucleotides: TGTGCCAGCAGCCCGGGGAGGCCCCAGCCCCAGCATTTT.

V is TRBV14 and J is TRBJ1-2, with D perhaps TRBD1 (6 bases). CDR1 SGHDN and CDR2 FVKESK come from the germline V gene. CDR3 length: 15 amino acids. Between the trimmed V and J ends, which lost 4 bases and 4 bases, there was a span of 16 bases. This CDR3 reads CASSPTGGDIYGYTF. The CDR3, as DNA: TGTGCCAGCAGCCCTACGGGGGGCGACATCTATGGCTACACCTTC. Combining the CDR3 with reference TRBV14 and TRBJ1-2 gives the whole variable domain EAGVTQFPSHSVIEKGQTVTLRCDPISGHDNLYWYRRVMGKEIKFLLHFVKESKQDESGMPNNRFLAERTGGTYSTLKVQPAELEDSGVYFCASSPTGGDIYGYTFGSGTRLTVV.

The CDR3 reads CASSQPLDNEQFF. The CDR3, as DNA: TGCGCCAGCAGCCAACCGCTAGACAATGAGCAGTTCTTC. The chain couples TRBV4-1 to TRBJ2-1; unclear D gene. The length of the CDR3 is 13 residues. Germline V lookup: CDR1 MGHRA, CDR2 YSYEKL. The V and J ends lost 2 bases and 5 bases respectively, with 7 bases between them.

The chain couples TRBV20-1 to TRBJ1-2; 7 bases are shared with TRBD1. The CDR3 totals 12 residues. Per the germline V gene, CDR1 is DFQATT and CDR2 is SNEGSKA (reference sequence). V was clipped by 5 bases and J by 1 base; unmatched bases: 1. The CDR3 DNA reads as TGCAGTGCTTGGGACAGTAACTATGGCTACACCTTC. Its translation: CSAWDSNYGYTF.

The chain joins TRBV5-4 to TRBJ1-2; D gene uncertain. Germline CDR1 reads SGHNT; CDR2 reads YYREEE (reference sequence). V was clipped by 3 bases and J by 4 bases, with 16 bases between them. The CDR3 runs 15 residues. CDR3 DNA sequence: TGTGCCAGCAGCTCTTACCAGACCGTCCTCTATGGCTACACCTTC. Its protein product is CASSSYQTVLYGYTF.

V and J are TRBV23-1 and TRBJ2-5; D tentatively reads TRBD1 or TRBD2 (5 bases each). TRBV23-1 is an open reading frame, and its role is uncertain. This CDR3 has 15 amino acids. V was pared by 5 bases and J by 5 bases, with 18 bases between. CDR3 in DNA: TGCGCCAGCAGTAGGGGCCGGGGTGGCAGGGAGACCCAGTACTTC. Its translation: CASSRGRGGRETQYF.